Reported below is one TCR beta chain. Antigen unknown. The data derive from a study of T cells after posttransplantation cyclophosphamide. Findings and caveats of the study: Later post-transplant blood repertoires were often dominated by donor CD8+ memory clones.

Assay used: immunoSEQ multiplex PCR; TCRdb lists only in-frame clones, some missing. The repertoire holds 17,000 or so clones, with roughly 81% as singletons. Trimming shortened V by 0 bases and J by 5 bases, and 13 bases separated the two germline ends. The CDR3 contains 15 residues. CDR1 and CDR2 from the germline V gene are MGHRA and YSYEKL. A marrow graft followed busulfan-fludarabine conditioning, with cyclophosphamide on days +3 and +4. The TCR comes from a female patient in her forties who received an allogeneic stem cell transplant from a related donor, was CMV-positive, and had no GVHD. Some T cells may possibly be graft donor cells. The gene calls are TRBV4-1 and TRBJ1-1; D not certain. The specimen was CD8+ T cells sorted from PBMCs, collected around 2,000 days after a stem cell transplant with posttransplant cyclophosphamide. This CDR3 reads CASSQDASSGTEAFF. Here the CDR3 DNA reads TGCGCCAGCAGCCAAGACGCATCCTCGGGGACTGAAGCTTTCTTT.